This T cell receptor (beta chain) stems from a study of tumor-infiltrating lymphocytes in primary liver carcinoma. The CDR3 covers 11 residues. Trimming cost V 8 bases and J 12 bases, with 20 bases left between them. Germline V lookup: CDR1 SQVTM, CDR2 ANQGSEA. Study results and caveats: Tumor region pairs overlapped more than did tumor-adjacent and tumor-blood pairs.

Co-extracting RNA and DNA was done with roughly 17-33 mg of unsorted bulk tissue as input. None of the patients had received treatment, and all had chronic HBV infection. With regard to this clonotype: Its antigen remains unknown.

Total RNA amounting to roughly 480 ng was the source from which TCR beta cDNA was made with a constant-region primer. Sequencing libraries for TCR beta derived from three nested multiplex PCR rounds that used slightly modified ARM-PCR. The opening two PCR rounds, around 10 cycles each, paired TRBV1-TRBV30 forward primers with a C-beta reverse primer. TCRdb re-called the multiplex PCR reads through MiXCR, storing one row per CDR3 protein. The sample has around 190,000 distinct CDR3 sequences, 70% to 90% seen once. This chain connects TRBV29-1 to TRBJ2-7; TRBD1 is a possible D gene (6 bases). The sample consisted of tumor tissue from primary liver carcinoma. The origin of this receptor is a man aged 40-55 years with primary liver carcinoma and hepatitis B virus infection. CDR3 sequence reads: CSFLWGHESYF. CDR3 nucleotides: TGCAGCTTCCTATGGGGGCACGAGTCGTACTTC.